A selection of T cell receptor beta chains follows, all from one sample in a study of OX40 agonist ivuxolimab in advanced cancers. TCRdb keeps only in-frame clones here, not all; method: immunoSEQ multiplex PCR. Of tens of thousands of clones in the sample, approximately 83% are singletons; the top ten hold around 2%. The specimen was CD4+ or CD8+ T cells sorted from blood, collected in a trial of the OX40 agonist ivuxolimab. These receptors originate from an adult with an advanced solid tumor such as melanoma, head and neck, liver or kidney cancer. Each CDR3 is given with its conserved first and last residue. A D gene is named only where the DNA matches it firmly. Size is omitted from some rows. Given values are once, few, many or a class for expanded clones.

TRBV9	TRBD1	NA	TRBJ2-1	TGTGCCAGCAGCGTTGGGACAGTATACAATGAGCAGTTCTTC	CASSVGTVYNEQFF
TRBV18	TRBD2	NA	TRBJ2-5	TGTGCCAGCTCACCGCTGTCGCGGGGGGAGACCCAGTACTTC	CASSPLSRGETQYF
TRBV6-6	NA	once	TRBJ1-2	TGTGCCAGCAGTTACCAACCGGCGGCGCGGGGCTACACCTTC	CASSYQPAARGYTF
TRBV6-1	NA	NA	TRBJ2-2	TGTGCCAGCAGGGACCGCGTTAATTGGGAGCTGTTTTTT	CASRDRVNWELFF
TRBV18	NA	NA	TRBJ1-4	TGTGCCAGCTCGTATGGGGGAGGAAGTGAAAAACTGTTTTTT	CASSYGGGSEKLFF
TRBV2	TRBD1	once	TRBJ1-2	TGTGCCAGCAGAGGGACAGAGCACTATGGCTACACCTTC	CASRGTEHYGYTF
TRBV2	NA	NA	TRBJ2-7	TGTGCCAGCAGTGAAGCTTCGTACGAGCAGTACTTC	CASSEASYEQYF
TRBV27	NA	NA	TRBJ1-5	TGTGCCAGCAGTTTACAGGGATGGAATCAGCCCCAGCATTTT	CASSLQGWNQPQHF
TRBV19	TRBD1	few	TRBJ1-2	TGTGCCAGTAGTATCGGGACAGGGTATGGCTACACCTTC	CASSIGTGYGYTF
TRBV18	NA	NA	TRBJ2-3	TGTGCCAGCTCACCACTCTCAGGGGCCACAGATACGCAGTATTTT	CASSPLSGATDTQYF
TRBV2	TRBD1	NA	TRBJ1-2	TGTGCCAGCGTAGGACAGGCCGTTGCGTATGGCTACACCTTC	CASVGQAVAYGYTF
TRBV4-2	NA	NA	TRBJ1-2	TGTGCCAGCAGCCAAGATAAGACGGCTAACTATGGCTACACCTTC	CASSQDKTANYGYTF
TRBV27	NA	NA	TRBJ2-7	TGTGCCAGCAGTTTCCCCCCTTACTACAAGCAGTACTTC	CASSFPPYYKQYF
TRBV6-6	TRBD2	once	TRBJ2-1	TGTGCCAGCAGCGGCAAGGGGCGGGGGGCCTACAATGAGCAGTTCTTC	CASSGKGRGAYNEQFF
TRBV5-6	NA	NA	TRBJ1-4	TGTGCCAGCAGCTTAGGGTCTAATGAAAAACTGTTTTTT	CASSLGSNEKLFF
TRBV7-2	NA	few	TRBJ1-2	TGTGCCAGCAGCTTAGATTGGGAAGGCTACACCTTC	CASSLDWEGYTF